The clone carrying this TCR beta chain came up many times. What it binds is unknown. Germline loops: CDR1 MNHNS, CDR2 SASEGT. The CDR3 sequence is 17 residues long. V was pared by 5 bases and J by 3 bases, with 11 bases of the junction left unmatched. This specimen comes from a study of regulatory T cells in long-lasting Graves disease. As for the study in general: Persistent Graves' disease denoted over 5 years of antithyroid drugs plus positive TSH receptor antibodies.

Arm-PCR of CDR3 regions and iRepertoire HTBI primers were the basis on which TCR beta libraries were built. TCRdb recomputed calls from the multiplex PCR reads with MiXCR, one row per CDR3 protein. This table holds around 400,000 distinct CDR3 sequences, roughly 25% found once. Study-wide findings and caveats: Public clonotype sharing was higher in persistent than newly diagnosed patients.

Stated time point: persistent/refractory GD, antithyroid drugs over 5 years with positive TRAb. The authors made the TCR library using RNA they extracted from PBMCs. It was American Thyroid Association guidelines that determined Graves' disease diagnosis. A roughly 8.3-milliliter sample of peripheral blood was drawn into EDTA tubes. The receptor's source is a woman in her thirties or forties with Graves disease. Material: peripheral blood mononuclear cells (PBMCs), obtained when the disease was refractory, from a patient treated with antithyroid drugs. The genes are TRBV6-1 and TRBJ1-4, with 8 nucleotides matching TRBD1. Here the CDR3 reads CASSHHHGTGSNEKLFF. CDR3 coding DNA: TGTGCCAGCAGTCACCATCACGGGACAGGCTCTAATGAAAAACTGTTTTTT.